The sequence of this TCR beta chain was determined in a study of shared clonotypes between healthy human individuals. Whole-study results and caveats: The donor pool, a small one, limited the genetic and exposure-history diversity represented.

A word on this clone: Its antigen is not known.

The CDR3 has 15 residues. CDR1 is LGHNA and CDR2 is YNFKEQ in the germline V gene. The ends were cut back, 4 bases at V and 5 bases at J, with 17 bases in the middle. Assay runs were performed at deep level. Libraries were prepared by immunoSEQ multiplex PCR; TCRdb keeps only in-frame clonotypes and omits some of them. Among about 320,000 clones listed, around 87% were seen once. The clonotype was recovered from a man aged 18-30 years in good health. The rearrangement links TRBV4-2 to TRBJ1-1; D is uncertain. Material for sequencing was memory CD8+ T cells sorted from blood. Subset reported: CD45RO+ cells pooled with CCR7-negative TemRA cells. The CDR3 DNA follows: TGTGCCAGCAGCCCAAGCTCAGGTCCGGGGACTGAAGCTTTCTTT. Amino acid sequence: CASSPSSGPGTEAFF.